This TCR beta chain is drawn from a study of shared clonotypes between healthy human individuals. General study results and limits: Clonotype sharing among donors likely depends on sequencing depth.

Splitting the CD4+ cells yielded a CD45RA+ naive subset and a CD45RA-negative memory subset. This clone showed up just a few times. What it recognizes is unknown. V lost 1 base to trimming and J lost 11 bases, with 11 bases between them. CDR1 and CDR2 from the germline V gene are SEHNR and FQNEAQ (reference sequence). The CDR3 contains 13 residues. TCRdb keeps only in-frame clones here, not all; method: immunoSEQ multiplex PCR. The sample yields over a million clones, approximately 68% seen once. The chain employs TRBV7-9 and TRBJ1-4; no reliable D call. The clonotype comes from a man younger than 35 in good health. Source material: memory CD4+ T cells sorted from blood. Subset denoted: CD45RA-negative fraction. CDR3 DNA sequence: TGTGCCAGCAGCTTAGACGCACGGGAGAAACTGTTTTTT. Residues: CASSLDAREKLFF.